These 19 T cell receptor beta chains were all obtained from the same sample, sequenced in a study of shared clonotypes between healthy human individuals. Assay: immunoSEQ multiplex PCR; the TCRdb copy retains only in-frame clones and omits some. The sample holds millions of clones, roughly 91% seen once. CD45RO-negative, CCR7-positively selected cells formed the naive CD8 fraction, excluding terminally differentiated effector memory CD45RA+ cells. The sequenced sample consisted of naive CD8+ T cells from PBMCs. The receptor set was obtained from a man younger than 35 in good health. Some clones in this sample may be carry-over from other donors' samples.

This clone was picked up one time. The V call is TRBV6-5, the J call TRBJ2-7; no reliable D call. There are 15 residues in the CDR3. From germline, CDR1 is MNHEY and CDR2 SVGAGI. V gave up 0 bases and J gave up 4 bases, with 13 bases separating them. CDR3 bases: TGTGCCAGCAGTTACTCGATAGGATTCAATTACGAGCAGTACTTC. Protein sequence: CASSYSIGFNYEQYF.

The chain links TRBV9 to TRBJ1-4; TRBD1 might be the D (5 bases). The CDR3 length is 20 residues. Trimming cost V 2 bases and J 0 bases, with 23 bases left between them. Germline V gene data show CDR1 as SGDLS and CDR2 as YYNGEE. The CDR3: CASSVGHRTISRSTNEKLFF. The CDR3 bases are TGTGCCAGCAGCGTGGGGCATAGGACCATTAGCCGCTCAACTAATGAAAAACTGTTTTTT.

The J gene is TRBJ2-7, the V gene TRBV4-3; D not certain. The CDR3 covers 16 residues. The V gene lost 0 bases and the J gene lost 2 bases, with 14 bases spanning the gap. Germline values: CDR1 LGHNA, CDR2 YSLEER. The CDR3 DNA follows: TGCGCCAGCAGCCAAGATCGTCGGATTGTCACCTACGAGCAGTACTTC. Translation gives CASSQDRRIVTYEQYF.

The gene calls are TRBV7-8 and TRBJ2-7, with D tentatively TRBD1 or TRBD2 (5 bases each). V was cut by 5 bases and J by 0 bases, with 14 bases left in between. The germline CDR1 and CDR2 sequences are SGHVS and FQNEAQ. This CDR3 contains 15 residues. CDR3 nucleotides: TGTGCCAGCAGCAAGGGGACCGAGAGCTCCTACGAGCAGTACTTC. Encoded protein: CASSKGTESSYEQYF.

The chain couples TRBV7-9 to TRBJ2-3; the D gene is possibly TRBD2 (6 bases). V shed 3 bases and J shed 2 bases, with 15 bases lying between them. The CDR3 is made up of 16 amino acids. The germline V gene encodes CDR1 SEHNR and CDR2 FQNEAQ (reference sequence). CDR3 in amino acids: CASSFSVADLTDTQYF. The CDR3 bases are TGTGCCAGCAGCTTCTCGGTAGCGGACCTCACAGATACGCAGTATTTT.

V and J are TRBV6-5 and TRBJ2-3; D not certain. The CDR3 runs 13 residues. Germline V gene sequence: CDR1 MNHEY, CDR2 SVGAGI. The V end was cut by 5 bases, the J end by 4 bases, with 10 bases between. The CDR3 DNA reads TGTGCCAGCAGTAGTGCCGTCGCAGATACGCAGTATTTT. Protein: CASSSAVADTQYF.

The CDR3 loop is CASSWPGASYNEQFF. The CDR3 coding sequence is TGTGCCAGCAGCTGGCCAGGGGCCTCCTACAATGAGCAGTTCTTC. The chain combines TRBV27 with TRBJ2-1, with D possibly being TRBD1 (6 bases). The V and J ends lost 6 bases and 0 bases respectively, with 12 bases between them. The CDR3 is made up of 15 amino acids. From germline, CDR1 is MNHEY and CDR2 SMNVEV (reference sequence).

The chain recombines TRBV6-5 with TRBJ2-1; D is unresolved. The CDR3 length is 16 residues. Per germline, CDR1 MNHEY and CDR2 SVGAGI. V lost 0 bases to trimming and J lost 1 base, with 10 bases between them. CDR3 in amino acids: CASSYSRSISYNEQFF. CDR3 coding DNA: TGTGCCAGCAGTTACTCGCGCAGTATATCCTACAATGAGCAGTTCTTC.

V usage is TRBV5-4 and J usage is TRBJ1-1, with D unresolved. The CDR3 spans 15 residues. The germline gives CDR1 SGHNT, CDR2 YYREEE (reference sequence). The V end was cut by 0 bases, the J end by 0 bases, with 9 bases between. In DNA form, the CDR3 reads TGTGCCAGCAGCTTGGCGTGGGCATTGAACACTGAAGCTTTCTTT. Residues: CASSLAWALNTEAFF.

The rearrangement links TRBV4-1 to TRBJ1-5, with TRBD1 as a possible D gene (5 bases). Germline CDR1 reads MGHRA; CDR2 reads YSYEKL. Trimming shortened V by 2 bases and J by 6 bases, and 17 bases separated the two germline ends. This CDR3 has 16 amino acids. Here the CDR3 reads CASSQRDGGSAQPQHF. CDR3 nucleotides: TGCGCCAGCAGCCAAAGGGACGGAGGATCGGCTCAGCCCCAGCATTTT.

This chain joins TRBV7-3 and TRBJ2-3; D remains unclear. The CDR3 consists of 12 residues. Deletions cut 4 bases from V and 5 bases from J, with 7 bases between. CDR1 and CDR2 from the germline V gene are SGHTA and FQGTGA. In DNA form, the CDR3 reads TGTGCCAGCAGCTCATTGGGAGATACGCAGTATTTT. Its translation is CASSSLGDTQYF.

The chain recombines TRBV28 with TRBJ2-2; TRBD2 agrees at 11 bases. The CDR3 length is 17 residues. After removal of 2 bases from V and 1 base from J, the junction contained 3 bases not matched to a gene. Per the germline V gene, CDR1 is MDHEN and CDR2 is SYDVKM. In nucleotides, the CDR3 is TGTGCCAGCAGTTTACCGGGACTAGCGGTGAACACCGGGGAGCTGTTTTTT. It encodes CASSLPGLAVNTGELFF.

The J gene is TRBJ2-3, the V gene TRBV4-3; the D gene is possibly TRBD2 (6 bases). The germline V and J ends were trimmed by 7 bases and 0 bases, with 14 bases remaining between them. The CDR3 totals 15 residues. CDR1 and CDR2 from the germline V gene are LGHNA and YSLEER. This CDR3 is CASTTSRTSTDTQYF. The CDR3 bases are TGCGCCAGCACAACTAGCCGAACTAGCACAGATACGCAGTATTTT.

Remarks on this clone: The same CDR3 can be traced to other DNA sequences in this sample. The J gene is TRBJ2-1, the V gene TRBV4-2, with 7 bases that match TRBD1. Trimming at V came to 0 bases and at J to 2 bases, leaving 7 bases not matched to a gene. CDR3 length equals 17 residues. Per germline, CDR1 LGHNA and CDR2 YNFKEQ. The CDR3 reads CASSQDLRQGAYNEQFF. The CDR3 DNA reads as TGTGCCAGCAGCCAAGATCTCCGACAGGGAGCCTACAATGAGCAGTTCTTC.

The J gene is TRBJ2-5, the V gene TRBV7-9; D might be TRBD1 (6 bases). Germline V gene sequence: CDR1 SEHNR, CDR2 FQNEAQ (reference sequence). Trimming cost V 6 bases and J 1 base, with 9 bases left between them. The CDR3 covers 13 residues. The CDR3 protein is CASRTGLQETQYF. DNA for the CDR3: TGTGCCAGCAGGACAGGACTCCAAGAGACCCAGTACTTC.

CDR3 region: CASSIDVEGYEQYF. DNA for the CDR3: TGTGCCAGTAGTATAGATGTAGAGGGGTACGAGCAGTACTTC. The chain couples TRBV19 to TRBJ2-7; D could derive from TRBD1 or TRBD2 (5 bases each). CDR3 size: 14 residues. V was shortened by 0 bases and J by 4 bases, with 10 bases between the two germline ends. Germline V lookup: CDR1 LNHDA, CDR2 SQIVND (reference sequence).

The chain is built from TRBV7-2 and TRBJ2-2; D uncertain. Trimming shortened V by 5 bases and J by 9 bases, and 19 bases separated the two germline ends. Germline loops: CDR1 SGHTA, CDR2 FQGNSA. CDR3 size: 15 residues. The DNA for the CDR3 is TGTGCCAGCAGCCCACATCAACTGCCTACCAGGGAGCTGTTTTTT. Protein product: CASSPHQLPTRELFF. The whole variable domain, filled in from reference TRBV7-2 and TRBJ2-2, reads GAGVSQSPSNKVTEKGKDVELRCDPISGHTALYWYRQSLGQGLEFLIYFQGNSAPDKSGLPSDRFSAERTGGSVSTLTIQRTQQEDSAVYLCASSPHQLPTRELFFGEGSRLTVL.

The CDR3: CASSSREFRAGELFF. CDR3 in DNA: TGTGCCAGCAGTTCCCGTGAGTTCCGGGCCGGGGAGCTGTTTTTT. This chain joins TRBV28 and TRBJ2-2; no firm D call. The CDR3 sequence is 15 residues long. CDR1 and CDR2 (germline): MDHEN, SYDVKM. The ends were cut back, 4 bases at V and 6 bases at J, with 15 bases in the middle. The full variable domain, completed using reference TRBV28 and TRBJ2-2, is DVKVTQSSRYLVKRTGEKVFLECVQDMDHENMFWYRQDPGLGLRLIYFSYDVKMKEKGDIPEGYSVSREKKERFSLILESASTNQTSMYLCASSSREFRAGELFFGEGSRLTVL.

V and J are TRBV7-6 and TRBJ2-3, with D maybe TRBD1 (5 bases). V lost 1 base and J 2 bases, leaving 10 bases between the germline ends. Germline V gives CDR1 SGHVS, CDR2 FNYEAQ. The CDR3 extends over 15 amino acids. CDR3 protein: CASSLVGVSTDTQYF. The CDR3 bases are TGTGCCAGCAGCTTAGTAGGGGTGTCCACAGATACGCAGTATTTT. Filled out from reference TRBV7-6 and TRBJ2-3, the complete variable domain reads GAGVSQSPRYKVTKRGQDVALRCDPISGHVSLYWYRQALGQGPEFLTYFNYEAQQDKSGLPNDRFSAERPEGSISTLTIQRTEQRDSAMYRCASSLVGVSTDTQYFGPGTRLTVL.